This T cell receptor beta chain was documented in a study of beta chain features in type 1 diabetes. General study findings and limits: In patients and controls equally, PCR might favor templates that are shorter. Patients with Type 1 diabetes showed moderately but significantly shorter TCRB CDR3s in all four CD4+ subsets.

Per the germline V gene, CDR1 is SGHKS and CDR2 is YYEKEE (reference sequence). CDR3 length: 15 amino acids. The V gene end was trimmed by 0 bases and the J gene end by 4 bases; junction bases not matched to a gene: 2. Expressed TCRB transcripts were sequenced after all isolated RNA was converted to cDNA. TCRdb keeps only in-frame clones here, not all; method: immunoSEQ multiplex PCR. The sample lists roughly 240,000 clones; around an eighth were seen once. This clone has only a few counts. Its antigen is unknown. Via CD45RO/CCR7/CD25/CD127/CD95/CD27, cells of the CD4+ naive, central memory, regulatory and stem cell-like memory subsets were sorted. Each population that was sorted was more than 98% pure.

This TCR was recovered from a woman in her thirties or forties in good health. The specimen sequenced was naive CD4+ T cells from blood. The genes are TRBV5-5 and TRBJ2-2; TRBD2 aligns across 8 bases. CDR3: CASSLAGGSTGELFF. Here the CDR3 DNA reads TGTGCCAGCAGCTTGGCGGGGGGGAGCACCGGGGAGCTGTTTTTT. Full variable domain (rest looked up from reference TRBV5-5 and TRBJ2-2): DAGVTQSPTHLIKTRGQQVTLRCSPISGHKSVSWYQQVLGQGPQFIFQYYEKEERGRGNFPDRFSARQFPNYSSELNVNALLLGDSALYLCASSLAGGSTGELFFGEGSRLTVL.